The next 21 T cell receptor beta chains were all read from a single sample in a study of T cells in Graves' hyperthyroidism and ophthalmopathy. RNA transcripts were the template for amplifying TCR beta CDR3 regions. HTBI primers were the set used in a first-round RT-PCR of the TCR CDR3. Using its own MiXCR run on the multiplex PCR reads, TCRdb lists one record per CDR3 protein. The data show about 380,000 distinct CDR3 sequences, approximately 12% seen once. Sequenced input: blood. Receptor source: a man between 25 and 39 years old with Graves' hyperthyroidism that later progressed to Graves' ophthalmopathy.

This clonotype was recorded many times. The rearrangement links TRBV28 to TRBJ1-5; a possible D gene is TRBD1 (5 bases). Germline V gene data show CDR1 as MDHEN and CDR2 as SYDVKM. The V and J ends lost 6 bases and 1 base respectively, with 13 bases between them. CDR3 length: 15 residues. The CDR3 nucleotides are TGTGCCAGCAGCCGCACCGAGGGGAGCAATCAGCCCCAGCATTTT. The encoded protein is CASSRTEGSNQPQHF. The full variable domain, rest sourced from reference TRBV28 and TRBJ1-5, is DVKVTQSSRYLVKRTGEKVFLECVQDMDHENMFWYRQDPGLGLRLIYFSYDVKMKEKGDIPEGYSVSREKKERFSLILESASTNQTSMYLCASSRTEGSNQPQHFGDGTRLSIL.

This chain connects TRBV12-3 or TRBV12-4 to TRBJ2-7; the D gene is possibly TRBD2 (6 bases). Trimming took 6 bases from V and 0 from J, leaving 12 bases between them. This CDR3 has 14 residues. CDR3 sequence: CASSLGLPSYEQYF. The CDR3 DNA sequence: TGTGCCAGCAGCCTGGGACTCCCCTCCTACGAGCAGTACTTC.

This clonotype occurred many times. The chain couples TRBV2 to TRBJ2-4; D is unclear. The CDR3 totals 15 residues. Germline CDR1 SNHLY, CDR2 FYNNEI. V was shortened by 3 bases and J by 2 bases, with 11 bases between the two germline ends. CDR3 region: CASSDRILPKNIQYF. In DNA form, the CDR3 reads TGTGCCAGCAGTGACAGGATCCTACCCAAAAACATTCAGTACTTC.

The V call is TRBV4-1, the J call TRBJ2-7; a possible D gene is TRBD2 (7 bases). The length of the CDR3 is 15 residues. V was cut by 3 bases and J by 5 bases, with 17 bases left in between. Germline V gene sequence: CDR1 MGHRA, CDR2 YSYEKL. The CDR3 protein is CASSQSTGGYDEQYF. The CDR3 coding sequence is TGCGCCAGCAGCCAGTCGACGGGGGGCTATGACGAGCAGTACTTC.

The sample holds many counts of this clonotype. The rearrangement joins TRBV7-8 to TRBJ1-6, with D uncertain. The CDR3 runs to 13 residues. Trimming cost V 1 base and J 6 bases, with 4 bases left between them. Germline-derived CDR1 and CDR2 are SGHVS and FQNEAQ. The CDR3 DNA reads TGTGCCAGCAGCTTAGAAATTAATTCACCCCTCCACTTT. This translates into CASSLEINSPLHF. The full variable domain, its missing parts supplied by reference TRBV7-8 and TRBJ1-6, is GAGVSQSPRYKVAKRGQDVALRCDPISGHVSLFWYQQALGQGPEFLTYFQNEAQLDKSGLPSDRFFAERPEGSVSTLKIQRTQQEDSAVYLCASSLEINSPLHFGNGTRLTVT.

CDR3 loop: CAWKAGAGDGYTF. As DNA, the CDR3 is TGTGCCTGGAAGGCAGGGGCAGGGGATGGCTACACCTTC. This chain links TRBV30 with TRBJ1-2, with a tentative D call TRBD1 (6 bases). The V end was cut by 4 bases, the J end by 6 bases, with 15 bases between. Germline CDR1 reads GTSNPN; CDR2 reads SVGIG (reference sequence). The CDR3 loop spans 13 amino acids.

This clonotype occurred many times. This rearrangement joins TRBV27 to TRBJ1-1, with D unresolved. The V gene's germline CDR1 is MNHEY and CDR2 SMNVEV (reference sequence). Trimming cost V 2 bases and J 1 base, with 8 bases left between them. The CDR3 is 14 amino acids. CDR3 protein: CASSLISGNTEAFF. The CDR3 bases are TGTGCCAGCAGTTTAATTTCCGGGAACACTGAAGCTTTCTTT.

This chain uses TRBV2 with TRBJ1-5; possibly TRBD1 for D (5 bases). V was clipped by 0 bases and J by 3 bases, with 15 bases between them. Germline assignment: CDR1 SNHLY and CDR2 FYNNEI. The CDR3 covers 17 residues. The CDR3 reads CASSEAVDTITNQPQHF. DNA of the CDR3: TGTGCCAGCAGTGAAGCTGTGGACACCATCACCAATCAGCCCCAGCATTTT. Complete variable domain (other parts from reference TRBV2 and TRBJ1-5): EPEVTQTPSHQVTQMGQEVILRCVPISNHLYFYWYRQILGQKVEFLVSFYNNEISEKSEIFDDQFSVERPDGSNFTLKIRSTKLEDSAMYFCASSEAVDTITNQPQHFGDGTRLSIL.

This clonotype appeared many times. The CDR3 sequence is CASSAGRLFEAFF. The CDR3 DNA reads TGTGCCAGCAGCGCGGGACGCCTGTTTGAAGCTTTCTTT. The rearrangement joins TRBV7-2 to TRBJ1-1, with D possibly matching TRBD1 (5 bases). There are 13 residues in the CDR3. Germline V gene lookup returns CDR1 SGHTA and CDR2 FQGNSA. V was cut by 5 bases and J by 7 bases, with 14 bases left in between.

This clonotype was observed many times. The V gene is TRBV20-1, the J gene TRBJ2-2; D is uncertain. Germline V gives CDR1 DFQATT, CDR2 SNEGSKA (reference sequence). The CDR3 consists of 13 residues. V gave up 1 base and J gave up 1 base, with 4 bases separating them. The chain's CDR3 is CSARGRNTGELFF. Written as DNA, the CDR3 is TGCAGTGCTAGAGGTCGGAACACCGGGGAGCTGTTTTTT.

Ten or more counts support this clonotype. This rearrangement joins TRBV6-4 to TRBJ2-3; 8 bases align to TRBD2. The CDR3 consists of 15 residues. Germline CDR1 is MRHNA and CDR2 is SNTAGT. Unmatched junction bases numbered 4, after V lost 2 bases and J lost 3 bases. The CDR3 DNA reads as TGTGCCAGCAGTGACGGCAGCGGGGGAACAGATACGCAGTATTTT. Translation: CASSDGSGGTDTQYF.

The table lists this clonotype with a few counts. The chain is built from TRBV7-9 and TRBJ1-4; D not resolved. This CDR3 comprises 15 residues. V was trimmed by 5 bases and J by 6 bases, leaving 16 bases between them. The V gene's germline CDR1 is SEHNR and CDR2 FQNEAQ (reference sequence). CDR3 loop: CASSPGSRLDEKLFF. The CDR3 DNA reads TGTGCCAGCAGCCCCGGGTCCCGGTTGGATGAAAAACTGTTTTTT.

The chain carries TRBV20-1 and TRBJ2-7; 8 bases fit TRBD2. CDR1 and CDR2 (germline): DFQATT, SNEGSKA (reference sequence). The CDR3 consists of 12 residues. Trimming at V came to 7 bases and at J to 4 bases, leaving 6 bases not matched to a gene. CDR3 loop: CSVGAGVYEQYF. The CDR3 nucleotides read TGCAGTGTAGGAGCGGGGGTGTACGAGCAGTACTTC.

This clonotype was counted between two and nine times. Just one base apart from a much larger clone, this may be a read error. V and J are TRBV5-8 and TRBJ2-1; no clear D. The V gene lost 2 bases and the J gene lost 7 bases, with 7 bases spanning the gap. Germline V CDR1 and CDR2: SGHTS, YDEGEE. The CDR3 sequence is 12 residues long. CDR3 region: CASSFHGNEQFF. DNA of the CDR3: TGTGCCAGCAGCTTCCACGGGAATGAGCAGTTCTTC.

V usage is TRBV6-1 and J usage is TRBJ1-5; D is possibly TRBD2 (5 bases). The tail of the sequence fits TRBJ2-3 better, so the J call may be wrong. The CDR3 is 14 residues long. The germline CDR1 and CDR2 sequences are MNHNS and SASEGT. The CDR3 loop reads CASSEGGYNQPQYF. CDR3 DNA: TGTGCCAGCAGTGAAGGAGGGTACAATCAGCCCCAGTATTTT.

This clonotype has only a few counts. This chain links TRBV5-4 with TRBJ1-2, with 12 positions matching TRBD1. CDR1 SGHNT and CDR2 YYREEE come from the germline V gene (reference sequence). This CDR3 has 15 residues. The V gene end was trimmed by 1 base and the J gene end by 7 bases; junction bases not matched to a gene: 5. DNA of the CDR3: TGTGCCAGCAGCTTGAAAGGGACAGGGGGCGGTGGCTACACCTTC. It codes for CASSLKGTGGGGYTF.

This clonotype was observed at least ten times. The chain carries TRBV12-5 and TRBJ2-2, with 8 bases identical to TRBD1. V trimming: 5 bases; J trimming: 6 bases; junction bases outside the gene matches: 17. Germline lookup yields CDR1 LGHNT and CDR2 FRNRAP. The CDR3 covers 18 residues. The CDR3 region has the DNA TGTGCTAGTGGTACAACATACACCCGGGACAGGAGGTCCGGGGAGCTGTTTTTT. Translating gives CASGTTYTRDRRSGELFF.

This clonotype was seen at least ten times. The chain couples TRBV28 to TRBJ1-5, with TRBD1 identical over 7 bases. The CDR3 is 18 residues long. Germline V gene data show CDR1 as MDHEN and CDR2 as SYDVKM. V shed 6 bases and J 0 bases; nucleotides not matched to a gene: 14. The CDR3 bases are TGTGCCAGCAGCAGACAGGGCTCCTACCTTTATAGCAATCAGCCCCAGCATTTT. Encoded protein: CASSRQGSYLYSNQPQHF.

There are many counts of this clonotype. The chain recombines TRBV7-3 with TRBJ2-5; 11 bases map to TRBD2. With 3 bases clipped from V and 2 bases from J, the junction kept 2 bases outside the gene matches. The CDR3 runs 15 residues. In germline, CDR1 is SGHTA, CDR2 FQGTGA. Here the CDR3 reads CASSLTSGKQETQYF. CDR3 DNA sequence: TGTGCCAGCAGCTTGACTAGCGGGAAACAAGAGACCCAGTACTTC. The variable domain in full, with the rest retrieved from reference TRBV7-3 and TRBJ2-5, is GAGVSQTPSNKVTEKGKYVELRCDPISGHTALYWYRQSLGQGPEFLIYFQGTGAADDSGLPNDRFFAVRPEGSVSTLKIQRTERGDSAVYLCASSLTSGKQETQYFGPGTRLLVL.

This clonotype was seen at least ten times. V gene TRBV12-3 or TRBV12-4 combines with J gene TRBJ1-1; D is undetermined. This CDR3 spans 14 amino acids. Trimming cost V 2 bases and J 0 bases, with 7 bases left between them. CDR3 DNA sequence: TGTGCCAGCAGTTTAATGAGAATGAACACTGAAGCTTTCTTT. Protein product: CASSLMRMNTEAFF.

V gene TRBV6-1 combines with J gene TRBJ1-6; a weak D match, TRBD1 (5 bases). Germline lookup yields CDR1 MNHNS and CDR2 SASEGT. The CDR3 sequence is 15 residues long. V gave up 8 bases and J gave up 7 bases, with 18 bases separating them. The CDR3 sequence is CASSWSGPGNSPLHF. As DNA, the CDR3 is TGTGCCAGCTCATGGTCGGGCCCAGGGAATTCACCCCTCCACTTT.